One sample yielded the 10 T cell receptor beta chains listed below, sequenced in a study of CD8 T cells in ankylosing spondylitis. From the 5' RACE reads, TCRdb called clonotypes with MiXCR, one entry per CDR3 protein. The data contain about 39,000 distinct CDR3 sequences, less than 4% of them singletons. Sequenced sample: blood, either unsorted or a sorted T cell fraction (not recorded which). These receptors originate from a male donor with ankylosing spondylitis or in good health (not recorded which).

This clonotype was seen many times. The V and J genes are TRBV9 and TRBJ2-2; D is ambiguous. This CDR3 spans 15 amino acids. The V end lost 6 bases, the J end lost 0 bases, and 12 bases lay between the germline ends. Germline CDR1 SGDLS, CDR2 YYNGEE. CDR3 amino acids: CASTPGGANTGELFF. DNA for the CDR3: TGTGCCAGCACTCCTGGTGGGGCGAACACCGGGGAGCTGTTTTTT.

This clonotype occurred many times. The chain carries TRBV9 and TRBJ2-1; D gene unclear. The CDR3 extends over 17 amino acids. The V end was cut by 4 bases, the J end by 9 bases, with 26 bases between. Per the germline V gene, CDR1 is SGDLS and CDR2 is YYNGEE. CDR3 loop: CASSPQEVGWLSGEQFF. The CDR3 nucleotides read TGTGCCAGCAGCCCTCAAGAGGTGGGGTGGCTTTCCGGTGAGCAGTTCTTC.

This clonotype was counted many times. The gene calls are TRBV9 and TRBJ1-3, with D maybe TRBD1 (6 bases). The CDR3 spans 16 residues. V shed 4 bases and J shed 0 bases, with 14 bases lying between them. The germline V gene encodes CDR1 SGDLS and CDR2 YYNGEE. CDR3 sequence (DNA): TGTGCCAGCAGCACTATCAGGGGAGCCTCTGGAAACACCATATATTTT. Its translation is CASSTIRGASGNTIYF.

At least ten counts were recorded for this clonotype. The chain couples TRBV9 to TRBJ2-2; 9 bases line up with TRBD2. J was trimmed by 8 bases and V by 3 bases; bases with no gene match: 8. Germline CDR1 and CDR2: SGDLS and YYNGEE. This CDR3 is 15 amino acids long. The CDR3 sequence: CASSGGGAGSGELFF. The CDR3, as DNA: TGTGCCAGCAGCGGCGGGGGGGCCGGATCGGGGGAGCTGTTTTTT. Drawing the rest from reference TRBV9 and TRBJ2-2, the complete variable domain is DSGVTQTPKHLITATGQRVTLRCSPRSGDLSVYWYQQSLDQGLQFLIQYYNGEERAKGNILERFSAQQFPDLHSELNLSSLELGDSALYFCASSGGGAGSGELFFGEGSRLTVL.

This clonotype was observed a few times. The chain links TRBV9 to TRBJ2-5; TRBD1 aligns across 8 bases. The germline gives CDR1 SGDLS, CDR2 YYNGEE. This CDR3 is built from 16 residues. Germline trimming cut 0 bases from V and 3 bases from J; bases unmatched to any gene: 7. CDR3 sequence (DNA): TGTGCCAGCAGCGTAGGTGTAAACAGGGGGGAAGAGACCCAGTACTTC. Its translation: CASSVGVNRGEETQYF.

The sample holds many counts of this clonotype. The chain couples TRBV9 to TRBJ2-2; 7 bases are a match to TRBD2. CDR1 is SGDLS and CDR2 is YYNGEE in the germline V gene. Germline trimming cut 3 bases from V and 0 bases from J; bases unmatched to any gene: 5. The CDR3 runs to 16 residues. The CDR3 DNA is TGTGCCAGCAGCGCGGCGGGACTACCGAACACCGGGGAGCTGTTTTTT. It yields the protein CASSAAGLPNTGELFF.

The sample holds many counts of this clonotype. This chain joins TRBV9 and TRBJ2-3; the D call may be TRBD1 or TRBD2 (6 bases each). This CDR3 comprises 15 residues. Germline assignment: CDR1 SGDLS and CDR2 YYNGEE. Trimming removed 3 bases from V and 5 bases from J, with 16 bases in between. The CDR3 is CASSERAEGGDTQYF. CDR3 bases: TGTGCCAGCAGCGAGAGAGCGGAGGGGGGAGATACGCAGTATTTT.

This clonotype was seen repeatedly, ten times or more. V and J are TRBV9 and TRBJ2-5, with 8 bases matching TRBD1. Germline-derived CDR1 and CDR2 are SGDLS and YYNGEE. The CDR3 runs 15 residues. With 0 bases clipped from V and 0 bases from J, the junction kept 1 base outside the gene matches. CDR3 region: CASSVGQGNQETQYF. DNA of the CDR3: TGTGCCAGCAGCGTAGGACAGGGGAACCAAGAGACCCAGTACTTC.

This clonotype was detected many times. This chain connects TRBV9 to TRBJ2-5; no firm D call. Trimming left V 4 bases short and J 5 bases short, with 15 bases between. The germline V gene encodes CDR1 SGDLS and CDR2 YYNGEE. The CDR3 loop spans 14 amino acids. The CDR3 here is CASSPRLETETQYF. The CDR3 coding sequence is TGTGCCAGCAGCCCACGACTGGAGACGGAGACCCAGTACTTC. Looking up the rest from reference TRBV9 and TRBJ2-5 gives the full variable domain: DSGVTQTPKHLITATGQRVTLRCSPRSGDLSVYWYQQSLDQGLQFLIQYYNGEERAKGNILERFSAQQFPDLHSELNLSSLELGDSALYFCASSPRLETETQYFGPGTRLLVL.

This clonotype was detected many times. The genes are TRBV9 and TRBJ1-6; 7 bases fit TRBD1. The J segment lost 7 bases and the V segment lost 0 bases, leaving 4 bases of the junction unmatched. Germline V CDR1 and CDR2: SGDLS, YYNGEE. This CDR3 has 15 residues. Here the CDR3 reads CASSVETGRNSPLHF. As DNA, the CDR3 is TGTGCCAGCAGCGTAGAGACAGGGAGGAATTCACCCCTCCACTTT. Combining the CDR3 with reference TRBV9 and TRBJ1-6 gives the whole variable domain DSGVTQTPKHLITATGQRVTLRCSPRSGDLSVYWYQQSLDQGLQFLIQYYNGEERAKGNILERFSAQQFPDLHSELNLSSLELGDSALYFCASSVETGRNSPLHFGNGTRLTVT.